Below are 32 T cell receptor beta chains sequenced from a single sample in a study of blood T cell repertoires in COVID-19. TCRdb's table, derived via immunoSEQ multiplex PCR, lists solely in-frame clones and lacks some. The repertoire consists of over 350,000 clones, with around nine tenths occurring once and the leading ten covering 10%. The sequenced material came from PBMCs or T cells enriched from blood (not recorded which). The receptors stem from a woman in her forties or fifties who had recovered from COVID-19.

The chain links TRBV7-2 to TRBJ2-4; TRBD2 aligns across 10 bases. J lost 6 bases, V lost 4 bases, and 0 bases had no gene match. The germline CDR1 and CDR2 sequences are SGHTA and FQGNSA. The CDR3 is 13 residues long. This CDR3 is CASSSSGGNIQYF. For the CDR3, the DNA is TGTGCCAGCAGCTCTAGCGGGGGAAACATTCAGTACTTC.

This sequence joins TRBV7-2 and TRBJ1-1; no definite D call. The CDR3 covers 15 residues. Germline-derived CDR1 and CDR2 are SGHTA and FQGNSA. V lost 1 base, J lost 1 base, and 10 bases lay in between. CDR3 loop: CASSLGSGPNTEAFF. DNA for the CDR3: TGTGCCAGCAGCTTAGGAAGCGGACCGAACACTGAAGCTTTCTTT.

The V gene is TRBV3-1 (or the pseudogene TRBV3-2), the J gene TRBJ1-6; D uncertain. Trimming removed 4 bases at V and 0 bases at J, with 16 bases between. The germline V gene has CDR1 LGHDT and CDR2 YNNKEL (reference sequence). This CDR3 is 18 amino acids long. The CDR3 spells CASSRTVGASSYNSPLHF. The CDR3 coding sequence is TGTGCCAGCAGCCGCACCGTGGGAGCGAGCTCCTATAATTCACCCCTCCACTTT.

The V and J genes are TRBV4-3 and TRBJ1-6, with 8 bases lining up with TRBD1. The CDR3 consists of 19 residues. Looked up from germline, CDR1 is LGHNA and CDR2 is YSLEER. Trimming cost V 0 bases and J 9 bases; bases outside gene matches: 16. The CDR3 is CASSQDLVGQGRPGSPLHF. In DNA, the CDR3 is TGCGCCAGCAGCCAAGATCTCGTAGGACAGGGCCGACCCGGTTCACCCCTCCACTTT.

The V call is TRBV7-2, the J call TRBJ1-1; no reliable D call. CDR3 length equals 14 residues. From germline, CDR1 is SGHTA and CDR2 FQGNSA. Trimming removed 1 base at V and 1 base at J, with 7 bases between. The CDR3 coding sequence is TGTGCCAGCAGCTTAGAAGTCAGGAACACTGAAGCTTTCTTT. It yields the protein CASSLEVRNTEAFF. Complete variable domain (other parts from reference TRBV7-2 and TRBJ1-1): GAGVSQSPSNKVTEKGKDVELRCDPISGHTALYWYRQSLGQGLEFLIYFQGNSAPDKSGLPSDRFSAERTGGSVSTLTIQRTQQEDSAVYLCASSLEVRNTEAFFGQGTRLTVV.

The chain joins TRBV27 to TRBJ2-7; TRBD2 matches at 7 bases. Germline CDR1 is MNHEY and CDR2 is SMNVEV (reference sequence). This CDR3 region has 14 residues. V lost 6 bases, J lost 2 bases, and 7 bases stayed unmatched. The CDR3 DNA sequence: TGTGCCAGCAGGGGGGGGTTCGGACCCTACGAGCAGTACTTC. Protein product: CASRGGFGPYEQYF.

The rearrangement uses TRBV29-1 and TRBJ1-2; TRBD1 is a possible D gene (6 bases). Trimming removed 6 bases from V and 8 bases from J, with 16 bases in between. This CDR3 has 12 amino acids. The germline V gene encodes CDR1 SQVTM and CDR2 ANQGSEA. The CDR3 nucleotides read TGCAGCGTAGCTGACAGGTGGGGCGGCTACACCTTC. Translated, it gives CSVADRWGGYTF.

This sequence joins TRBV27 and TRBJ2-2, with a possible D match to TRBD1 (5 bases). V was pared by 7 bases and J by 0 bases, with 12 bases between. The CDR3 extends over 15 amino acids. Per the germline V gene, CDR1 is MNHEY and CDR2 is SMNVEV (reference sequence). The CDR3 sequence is CASTIDSANTGELFF. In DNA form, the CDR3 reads TGTGCCAGCACCATCGACAGCGCGAACACCGGGGAGCTGTTTTTT.

CDR3 region: CASSGLSGGRYEQYF. The CDR3 coding sequence is TGTGCCAGCAGTGGGTTAAGCGGGGGACGCTACGAGCAGTACTTC. The chain uses TRBV2 and TRBJ2-7; 8 bases match TRBD2. Germline V gene data show CDR1 as SNHLY and CDR2 as FYNNEI. J lost 3 bases, V lost 4 bases, and 8 bases had no gene match. The CDR3 covers 15 residues.

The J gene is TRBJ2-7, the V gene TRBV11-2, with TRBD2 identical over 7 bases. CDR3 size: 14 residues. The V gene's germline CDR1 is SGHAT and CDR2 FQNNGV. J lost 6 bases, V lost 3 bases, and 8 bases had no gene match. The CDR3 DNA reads TGTGCCAGCAGCTTTGAGGTTGCGGGGGTCGAGCAGTACTTC. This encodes CASSFEVAGVEQYF.

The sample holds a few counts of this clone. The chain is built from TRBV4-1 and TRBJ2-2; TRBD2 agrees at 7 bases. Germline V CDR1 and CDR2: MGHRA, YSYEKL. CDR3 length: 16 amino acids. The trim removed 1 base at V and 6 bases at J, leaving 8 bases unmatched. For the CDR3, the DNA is TGCGCCAGCAGCCAAGTTGAGCGGGGAGGGGCCGGGGAGCTGTTTTTT. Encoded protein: CASSQVERGGAGELFF.

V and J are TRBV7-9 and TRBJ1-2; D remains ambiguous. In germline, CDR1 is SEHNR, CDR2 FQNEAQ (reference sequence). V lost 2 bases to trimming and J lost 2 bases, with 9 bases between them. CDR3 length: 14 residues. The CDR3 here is CASSLQNKNYGYTF. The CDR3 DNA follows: TGTGCCAGCAGCTTACAAAACAAGAACTATGGCTACACCTTC.

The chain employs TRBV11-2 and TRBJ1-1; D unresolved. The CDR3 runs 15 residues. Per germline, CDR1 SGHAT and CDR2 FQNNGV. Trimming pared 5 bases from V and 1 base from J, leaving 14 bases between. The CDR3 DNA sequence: TGTGCCAGCAGCATCAACCGATTACAGAACACTGAAGCTTTCTTT. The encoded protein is CASSINRLQNTEAFF.

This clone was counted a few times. The CDR3 protein is CASSSVGGFVGTTYYEQYF. DNA for the CDR3: TGCGCCAGCAGCTCCGTGGGAGGGTTTGTCGGTACAACCTACTACGAGCAGTACTTC. The chain employs TRBV5-1 and TRBJ2-7, with 7 bases matching TRBD2. The germline gives CDR1 SGHRS, CDR2 YFSETQ. The CDR3 has 19 amino acids. Germline trimming cut 3 bases from V and 3 bases from J; bases unmatched to any gene: 21. Complete variable domain (other parts from reference TRBV5-1 and TRBJ2-7): KAGVTQTPRYLIKTRGQQVTLSCSPISGHRSVSWYQQTPGQGLQFLFEYFSETQRNKGNFPGRFSGRQFSNSRSEMNVSTLELGDSALYLCASSSVGGFVGTTYYEQYFGPGTRLTVT.

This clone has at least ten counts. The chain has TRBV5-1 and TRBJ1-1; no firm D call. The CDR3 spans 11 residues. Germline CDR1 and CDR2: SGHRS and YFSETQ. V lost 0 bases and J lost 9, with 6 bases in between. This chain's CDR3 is CASSLGDQAFF. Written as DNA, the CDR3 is TGCGCCAGCAGCTTGGGAGATCAAGCTTTCTTT. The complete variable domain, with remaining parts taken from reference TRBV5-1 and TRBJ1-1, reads KAGVTQTPRYLIKTRGQQVTLSCSPISGHRSVSWYQQTPGQGLQFLFEYFSETQRNKGNFPGRFSGRQFSNSRSEMNVSTLELGDSALYLCASSLGDQAFFGQGTRLTVV.

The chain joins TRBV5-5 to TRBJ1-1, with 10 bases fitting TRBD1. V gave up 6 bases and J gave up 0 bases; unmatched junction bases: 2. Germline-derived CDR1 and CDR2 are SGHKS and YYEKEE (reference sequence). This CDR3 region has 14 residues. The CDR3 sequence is CASTGTGVNTEAFF. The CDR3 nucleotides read TGTGCCAGCACAGGGACAGGGGTGAACACTGAAGCTTTCTTT. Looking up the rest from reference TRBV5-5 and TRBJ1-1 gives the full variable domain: DAGVTQSPTHLIKTRGQQVTLRCSPISGHKSVSWYQQVLGQGPQFIFQYYEKEERGRGNFPDRFSARQFPNYSSELNVNALLLGDSALYLCASTGTGVNTEAFFGQGTRLTVV.

The CDR3 reads CASRQTGENTEAFF. For the CDR3, the DNA is TGTGCCAGCAGACAGACGGGGGAGAACACTGAAGCTTTCTTT. J is TRBJ1-1 and V is TRBV6-5; TRBD1 is a possible D gene (5 bases). CDR1 and CDR2 (germline): MNHEY, SVGAGI. CDR3 length: 14 residues. Trimming cost V 6 bases and J 1 base, with 12 bases left between them.

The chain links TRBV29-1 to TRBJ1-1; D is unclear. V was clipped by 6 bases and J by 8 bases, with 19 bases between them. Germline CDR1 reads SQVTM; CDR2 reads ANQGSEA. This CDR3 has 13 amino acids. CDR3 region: CSVQSGLGYEAFF. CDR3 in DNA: TGCAGCGTACAATCGGGGTTGGGTTACGAAGCTTTCTTT.

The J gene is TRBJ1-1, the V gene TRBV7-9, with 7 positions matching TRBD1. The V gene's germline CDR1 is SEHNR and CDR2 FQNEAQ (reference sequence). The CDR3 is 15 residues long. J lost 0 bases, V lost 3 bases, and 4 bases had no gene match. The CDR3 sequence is CASSFGTAMNTEAFF. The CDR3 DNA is TGTGCCAGCAGCTTCGGGACAGCAATGAACACTGAAGCTTTCTTT.

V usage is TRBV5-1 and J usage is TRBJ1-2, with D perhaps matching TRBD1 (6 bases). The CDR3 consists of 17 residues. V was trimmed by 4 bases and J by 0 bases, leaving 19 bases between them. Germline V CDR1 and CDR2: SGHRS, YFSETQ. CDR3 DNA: TGCGCCAGCAGCATCTTGCCCGGGACAACTACTAACTATGGCTACACCTTC. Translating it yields CASSILPGTTTNYGYTF.

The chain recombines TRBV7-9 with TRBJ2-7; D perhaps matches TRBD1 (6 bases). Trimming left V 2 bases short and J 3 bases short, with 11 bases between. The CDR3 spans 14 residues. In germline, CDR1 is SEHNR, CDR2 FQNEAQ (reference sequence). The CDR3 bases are TGTGCCAGCAGCTTATGGGACACTGACTACGAGCAGTACTTC. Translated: CASSLWDTDYEQYF.

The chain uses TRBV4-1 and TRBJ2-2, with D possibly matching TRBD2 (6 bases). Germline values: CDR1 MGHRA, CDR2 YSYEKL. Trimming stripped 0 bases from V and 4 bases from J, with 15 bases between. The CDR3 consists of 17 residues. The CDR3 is CASSQEVTSWGTGELFF. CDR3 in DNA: TGCGCCAGCAGCCAAGAAGTAACTAGCTGGGGCACCGGGGAGCTGTTTTTT.

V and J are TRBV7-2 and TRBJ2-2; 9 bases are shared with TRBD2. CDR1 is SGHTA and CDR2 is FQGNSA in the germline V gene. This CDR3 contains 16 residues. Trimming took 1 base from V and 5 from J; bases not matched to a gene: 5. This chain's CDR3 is CASSLGGTSRTGELFF. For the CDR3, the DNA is TGTGCCAGCAGCTTAGGGGGGACTAGCAGGACCGGGGAGCTGTTTTTT.

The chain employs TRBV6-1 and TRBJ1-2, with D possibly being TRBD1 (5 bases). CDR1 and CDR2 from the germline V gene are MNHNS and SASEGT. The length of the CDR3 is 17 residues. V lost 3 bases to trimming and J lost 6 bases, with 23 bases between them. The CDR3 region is CASSDQSLGLRGNGYTF. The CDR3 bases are TGTGCCAGCAGTGATCAGAGCCTGGGCCTTCGGGGGAATGGCTACACCTTC.

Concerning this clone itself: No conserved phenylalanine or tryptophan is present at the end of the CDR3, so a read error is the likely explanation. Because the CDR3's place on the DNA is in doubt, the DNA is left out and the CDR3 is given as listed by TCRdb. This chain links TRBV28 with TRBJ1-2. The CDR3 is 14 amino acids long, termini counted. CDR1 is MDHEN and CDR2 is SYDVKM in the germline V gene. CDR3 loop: CASSFYPRVRPEHV.

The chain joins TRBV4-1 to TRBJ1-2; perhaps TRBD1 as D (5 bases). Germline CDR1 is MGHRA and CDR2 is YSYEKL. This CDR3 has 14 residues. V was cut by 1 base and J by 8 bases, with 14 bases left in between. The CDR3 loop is CASSQAGRRGGYTF. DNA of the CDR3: TGCGCCAGCAGCCAAGCGGGACGACGGGGGGGCTACACCTTC.

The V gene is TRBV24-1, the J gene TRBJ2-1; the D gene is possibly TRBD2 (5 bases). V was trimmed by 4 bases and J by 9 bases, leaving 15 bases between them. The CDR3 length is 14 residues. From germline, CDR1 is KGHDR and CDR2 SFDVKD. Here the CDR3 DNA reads TGTGCCACCAGTGACGGGTCCCATGGGAGTGAGCAGTTCTTC. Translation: CATSDGSHGSEQFF.

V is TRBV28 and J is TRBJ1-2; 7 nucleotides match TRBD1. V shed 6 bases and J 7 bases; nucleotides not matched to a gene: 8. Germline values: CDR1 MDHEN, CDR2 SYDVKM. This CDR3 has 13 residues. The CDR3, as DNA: TGTGCCAGCAGCCCGACAGGGTATCGTGGCTACACCTTC. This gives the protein CASSPTGYRGYTF.

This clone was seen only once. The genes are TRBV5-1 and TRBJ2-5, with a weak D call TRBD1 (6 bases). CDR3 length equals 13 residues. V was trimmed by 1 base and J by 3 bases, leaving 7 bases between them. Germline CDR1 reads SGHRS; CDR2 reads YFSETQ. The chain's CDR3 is CASSLNREETQYF. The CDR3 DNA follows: TGCGCCAGCAGCTTGAACAGGGAAGAGACCCAGTACTTC.

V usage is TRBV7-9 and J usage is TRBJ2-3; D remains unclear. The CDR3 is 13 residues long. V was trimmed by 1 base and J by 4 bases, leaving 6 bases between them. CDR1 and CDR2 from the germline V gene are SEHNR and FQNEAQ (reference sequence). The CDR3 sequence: CASSLVAADTQYF. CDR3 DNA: TGTGCCAGCAGCTTAGTGGCAGCAGATACGCAGTATTTT.

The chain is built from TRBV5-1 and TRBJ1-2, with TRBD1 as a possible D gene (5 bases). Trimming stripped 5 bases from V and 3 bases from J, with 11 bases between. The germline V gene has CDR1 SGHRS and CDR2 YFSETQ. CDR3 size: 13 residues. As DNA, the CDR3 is TGCGCCAGCAGTCCCGGGGGGGACTATGGCTACACCTTC. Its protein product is CASSPGGDYGYTF. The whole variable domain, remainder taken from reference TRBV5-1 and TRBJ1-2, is KAGVTQTPRYLIKTRGQQVTLSCSPISGHRSVSWYQQTPGQGLQFLFEYFSETQRNKGNFPGRFSGRQFSNSRSEMNVSTLELGDSALYLCASSPGGDYGYTFGSGTRLTVV.

CDR3 sequence reads: CASSPVRGTDTQYF. The DNA of the CDR3 is TGTGCCAGCAGTCCGGTTCGAGGAACAGATACGCAGTATTTT. The chain links TRBV6-2 or TRBV6-3 to TRBJ2-3; D unclear. Germline-derived CDR1 and CDR2 are MNHEY and SVGEGT. The V and J ends lost 5 bases and 3 bases respectively, with 12 bases between them. The CDR3 contains 14 residues.